The 29 T cell receptor beta chains in this list originate from one sample, sequenced in a study of shared clonotypes between healthy human individuals. Using immunoSEQ multiplex PCR, the repertoire was profiled, and TCRdb retains in-frame clones only, with some absent. The sample records around 2.5 million clones, 80% to 95% being singletons. The sample comprised naive CD4+ T cells from PBMCs. Subset noted: CD45RA+ positively selected. Source of these receptors: a man aged 18 to 30 in good health. Some clones in this sample may be carry-over from other donors' samples.

The J gene is TRBJ2-1, the V gene TRBV7-9; 7 bases are shared with TRBD2. With 1 base clipped from V and 0 bases from J, the junction kept 6 bases outside the gene matches. Germline CDR1 is SEHNR and CDR2 is FQNEAQ (reference sequence). The CDR3 totals 17 residues. CDR3 in DNA: TGTGCCAGCAGCTTAGGCCTAGCGGTTGACTCCTACAATGAGCAGTTCTTC. Amino acid sequence: CASSLGLAVDSYNEQFF.

As regards this clone: The sample carries other DNA sequences with the same CDR3. The chain recombines TRBV18 with TRBJ1-1, with D possibly matching TRBD1 (6 bases). The V end lost 3 bases, the J end lost 8 bases, and 7 bases lay between the germline ends. The CDR3 is made up of 11 amino acids. CDR1 and CDR2 from the germline V gene are KGHSH and LQKENI. This CDR3 is CASSPDREAFF. The CDR3 nucleotides read TGTGCCAGCTCACCTGACAGGGAAGCTTTCTTT.

The rearrangement uses TRBV5-8 and TRBJ1-3, with 10 bases matching TRBD1. With 7 bases clipped from V and 2 bases from J, the junction kept 6 bases outside the gene matches. This CDR3 has 15 residues. In germline, CDR1 is SGHTS, CDR2 YDEGEE. CDR3 loop: CASGRDRGPGNTIYF. CDR3 bases: TGTGCCAGCGGGAGGGACAGGGGCCCTGGAAACACCATATATTTT.

This clone was detected only a few times. The chain uses TRBV28 and TRBJ1-5; a possible D gene is TRBD1 (5 bases). Germline lookup yields CDR1 MDHEN and CDR2 SYDVKM. The CDR3 is 14 amino acids. Trimming pared 7 bases from V and 2 bases from J, leaving 12 bases between. CDR3 nucleotide sequence: TGTGCCAGCAACTGGGGCCCGGGCAATCAGCCCCAGCATTTT. Its protein is CASNWGPGNQPQHF.

This clone showed up just once. V and J are TRBV19 and TRBJ2-6; 9 nucleotides agree with TRBD1. The ends lost 7 bases at V and 2 bases at J; junction bases unmatched: 9. In germline, CDR1 is LNHDA, CDR2 SQIVND (reference sequence). This CDR3 comprises 17 residues. Here the CDR3 DNA reads TGTGCCAGTAACCGCGGGACAGGGAGACCTGGGGCCAACGTCCTGACTTTC. Residues: CASNRGTGRPGANVLTF.

The chain couples TRBV2 to TRBJ2-7; possibly TRBD1 or TRBD2 for D (7 bases each). From germline, CDR1 is SNHLY and CDR2 FYNNEI. Trimming stripped 7 bases from V and 3 bases from J, with 13 bases between. This CDR3 comprises 13 residues. In DNA form, the CDR3 reads TGTGCCAGCAAACAGGGGACTATCTACGAGCAGTACTTC. Its translation: CASKQGTIYEQYF. Looking up the rest from reference TRBV2 and TRBJ2-7 gives the full variable domain: EPEVTQTPSHQVTQMGQEVILRCVPISNHLYFYWYRQILGQKVEFLVSFYNNEISEKSEIFDDQFSVERPDGSNFTLKIRSTKLEDSAMYFCASKQGTIYEQYFGPGTRLTVT.

The CDR3 nucleotides read TGTGCCAGCAGCAAACTCGCTGGGGCCGCAACTAGCACAGATACGCAGTATTTT. Its translation: CASSKLAGAATSTDTQYF. The rearrangement joins TRBV5-5 to TRBJ2-3; D may be TRBD1 (5 bases). V dropped 4 bases and J dropped 0 bases, with 21 bases sitting between them. The CDR3 length is 18 residues. CDR1 and CDR2 from the germline V gene are SGHKS and YYEKEE (reference sequence).

The chain employs TRBV5-1 and TRBJ1-2, with 7 bases that match TRBD1. Unmatched junction bases numbered 13, after V lost 4 bases and J lost 1 base. The CDR3 runs to 17 residues. Germline-derived CDR1 and CDR2 are SGHRS and YFSETQ. Written as DNA, the CDR3 is TGCGCCAGCAGCCCCGGAAGGTCACAGGGGTTTAACTATGGCTACACCTTC. Amino acids: CASSPGRSQGFNYGYTF.

The rearrangement uses TRBV2 and TRBJ1-1; D call uncertain. The CDR3 runs to 14 residues. The germline V gene encodes CDR1 SNHLY and CDR2 FYNNEI. V lost 1 base to trimming and J lost 5 bases, with 11 bases between them. DNA for the CDR3: TGTGCCAGCAGTGAAGACGGGAGAAGGACTGAAGCTTTCTTT. It codes for CASSEDGRRTEAFF.

V is TRBV2 and J is TRBJ2-5; no definite D call. Germline V gene sequence: CDR1 SNHLY, CDR2 FYNNEI. This CDR3 has 14 residues. V was clipped by 3 bases and J by 5 bases, with 13 bases between them. The CDR3 DNA is TGTGCCAGCAGTGATAAAGCAGTCGGGGAGACCCAGTACTTC. It is translated as CASSDKAVGETQYF.

This chain uses TRBV6-1 with TRBJ2-3; TRBD2 matches 11 bases. The J segment lost 2 bases and the V segment lost 4 bases, leaving 5 bases of the junction unmatched. The CDR3 spans 16 residues. The germline V gene has CDR1 MNHNS and CDR2 SASEGT. CDR3 nucleotides: TGTGCCAGCAGTGTTCTAGCGGGAGGCCCCACAGATACGCAGTATTTT. As protein: CASSVLAGGPTDTQYF.

A remark on this clone: Other DNA sequences of this sample code for an identical CDR3. The chain links TRBV28 to TRBJ2-7; 7 bases agree with TRBD2. Germline lookup yields CDR1 MDHEN and CDR2 SYDVKM. The CDR3 spans 14 residues. The V and J ends lost 5 bases and 4 bases, in that order; junction bases with no gene match: 8. The CDR3 DNA follows: TGTGCCAGCAGTCCACCGGGGGGACGGTACGAGCAGTACTTC. As protein: CASSPPGGRYEQYF.

The chain combines TRBV28 with TRBJ2-7, with D perhaps matching TRBD1 (6 bases). The V end was cut by 5 bases, the J end by 3 bases, with 17 bases between. CDR1 and CDR2 from the germline V gene are MDHEN and SYDVKM. The CDR3 is 15 residues long. The CDR3: CASSLDSLGLYEQYF. The CDR3 bases are TGTGCCAGCAGTCTGGACAGTCTCGGGCTCTACGAGCAGTACTTC. The complete variable domain, with remaining parts taken from reference TRBV28 and TRBJ2-7, reads DVKVTQSSRYLVKRTGEKVFLECVQDMDHENMFWYRQDPGLGLRLIYFSYDVKMKEKGDIPEGYSVSREKKERFSLILESASTNQTSMYLCASSLDSLGLYEQYFGPGTRLTVT.

The chain uses TRBV7-9 and TRBJ2-6; TRBD1 matches 7 bases. The germline CDR1 and CDR2 sequences are SEHNR and FQNEAQ (reference sequence). The CDR3 contains 17 residues. Trimming at V came to 4 bases and at J to 4 bases, leaving 10 bases not matched to a gene. The CDR3 region is CASSSTGTARGANVLTF. In DNA, the CDR3 is TGTGCCAGCAGCTCAACCGGGACAGCGCGGGGGGCCAACGTCCTGACTTTC.

The chain links TRBV5-1 to TRBJ1-6, with 7 bases fitting TRBD1. The CDR3 loop spans 19 amino acids. J gave up 4 bases and V 0 bases, and 13 bases lay outside the gene matches. Germline V gene data show CDR1 as SGHRS and CDR2 as YFSETQ. The CDR3 loop is CASSLEPPGTDTYNSPLHF. In nucleotides, the CDR3 is TGCGCCAGCAGCTTGGAGCCTCCCGGGACAGACACATATAATTCACCCCTCCACTTT.

This sequence joins TRBV11-2 and TRBJ2-7; D remains unclear. Germline V gene sequence: CDR1 SGHAT, CDR2 FQNNGV. This CDR3 comprises 15 residues. Trimming left V 1 base short and J 0 bases short, with 10 bases between. CDR3 nucleotide sequence: TGTGCCAGCAGCTTAGGGGTGGTCAGCTCCTACGAGCAGTACTTC. Protein product: CASSLGVVSSYEQYF.

This chain connects TRBV28 to TRBJ2-2, with D uncertain. Germline lookup yields CDR1 MDHEN and CDR2 SYDVKM. This CDR3 is 15 amino acids long. Trimming shortened V by 3 bases and J by 7 bases, and 15 bases separated the two germline ends. This CDR3 reads CASSFGSTGGGELFF. CDR3 DNA sequence: TGTGCCAGCAGTTTCGGGTCAACTGGCGGCGGGGAGCTGTTTTTT.

The rearrangement links TRBV6-5 to TRBJ1-4, with D perhaps matching TRBD1 (5 bases). Germline-derived CDR1 and CDR2 are MNHEY and SVGAGI. The CDR3 has 14 amino acids. V was clipped by 5 bases and J by 8 bases, with 15 bases between them. For the CDR3, the DNA is TGTGCCAGCAGTCGCGGTTGGGGGGACGAAAAACTGTTTTTT. Its protein is CASSRGWGDEKLFF.

About this clone: Other DNA sequences of this sample code for an identical CDR3. This rearrangement joins TRBV6-5 to TRBJ1-1; 8 positions match TRBD1. Trimming took 4 bases from V and 5 from J; bases not matched to a gene: 6. The CDR3 covers 14 residues. The germline V gene has CDR1 MNHEY and CDR2 SVGAGI. The CDR3 is CASSSQGARTEAFF. The CDR3 region has the DNA TGTGCCAGCAGTTCCCAGGGGGCACGAACTGAAGCTTTCTTT.

The chain links TRBV4-3 to TRBJ2-2; D is ambiguous. The V end was cut by 0 bases, the J end by 5 bases, with 7 bases between. The CDR3 consists of 14 residues. Germline V gene sequence: CDR1 LGHNA, CDR2 YSLEER. Here the CDR3 DNA reads TGCGCCAGCAGCCAAGAAGTGGTGACCGGGGAGCTGTTTTTT. It yields the protein CASSQEVVTGELFF.

The rearrangement uses TRBV5-4 and TRBJ2-2; TRBD2 matches 9 bases. Per germline, CDR1 SGHNT and CDR2 YYREEE (reference sequence). CDR3 length: 16 amino acids. Trimming took 4 bases from V and 7 from J; bases not matched to a gene: 11. CDR3 protein: CASSPPGGRALGELFF. For the CDR3, the DNA is TGTGCCAGCAGCCCCCCGGGCGGGAGGGCCCTCGGGGAGCTGTTTTTT.

The chain employs TRBV9 and TRBJ2-5, with D tentatively TRBD2 (5 bases). CDR1 is SGDLS, CDR2 YYNGEE, per germline. CDR3 length: 18 amino acids. Between the trimmed V and J ends, which lost 4 bases and 2 bases, there was a span of 24 bases. CDR3: CASSPSGALRTRQETQYF. DNA for the CDR3: TGTGCCAGCAGCCCGAGCGGAGCCTTAAGGACTCGTCAAGAGACCCAGTACTTC. Based on the CDR3 plus reference TRBV9 and TRBJ2-5, the full variable domain is DSGVTQTPKHLITATGQRVTLRCSPRSGDLSVYWYQQSLDQGLQFLIQYYNGEERAKGNILERFSAQQFPDLHSELNLSSLELGDSALYFCASSPSGALRTRQETQYFGPGTRLLVL.

The V call is TRBV11-2, the J call TRBJ1-1, with D uncertain. The CDR3 length is 11 residues. Trimming took 5 bases from V and 8 from J, leaving 9 bases between them. Germline CDR1 is SGHAT and CDR2 is FQNNGV. This CDR3 is CASSPRAEAFF. CDR3 DNA: TGTGCCAGCAGCCCACGCGCAGAAGCTTTCTTT.

This chain uses TRBV11-3 with TRBJ1-4; D perhaps matches TRBD1 (6 bases). From germline, CDR1 is SGHNT and CDR2 YENEEA. V was shortened by 5 bases and J by 14 bases, with 15 bases between the two germline ends. There are 12 residues in the CDR3. The CDR3 region has the DNA TGTGCCAGCAGCGACGGGGGCGGAAGGCTGTTTTTT. Its protein product is CASSDGGGRLFF.

There are a few counts of this clone. Distinct nucleotide sequences in the sample also encode this CDR3. The chain is built from TRBV6-5 and TRBJ1-4, with 7 nucleotides matching TRBD1. The ends lost 6 bases at V and 4 bases at J; junction bases unmatched: 5. CDR3 length equals 14 residues. In germline, CDR1 is MNHEY, CDR2 SVGAGI. The CDR3: CASSQQGINEKLFF. For the CDR3, the DNA is TGTGCCAGCAGCCAACAGGGGATTAATGAAAAACTGTTTTTT.

V gene TRBV19 combines with J gene TRBJ1-2; D gene ambiguous. There are 13 residues in the CDR3. The germline V gene encodes CDR1 LNHDA and CDR2 SQIVND (reference sequence). Trimming pared 4 bases from V and 4 bases from J, leaving 10 bases between. The CDR3 DNA sequence: TGTGCCAGTAGTAATCAACAGCTCTATGGCTACACCTTC. Residues: CASSNQQLYGYTF.

V usage is TRBV25-1 and J usage is TRBJ1-5, with D perhaps TRBD1 (6 bases). This CDR3 has 14 amino acids. Germline V lookup: CDR1 MGHDK, CDR2 SYGVNS. Deletions cut 6 bases from V and 7 bases from J, with 16 bases between. CDR3 in DNA: TGTGCCAGCAGCCATGCGGGGGGCGAACAGCCCCAGCATTTT. It specifies CASSHAGGEQPQHF.

The rearrangement uses TRBV5-4 and TRBJ1-1; D call uncertain. This CDR3 has 13 residues. V lost 6 bases and J lost 1, with 10 bases in between. The germline CDR1 and CDR2 sequences are SGHNT and YYREEE (reference sequence). In DNA form, the CDR3 reads TGTGCCAGCACCCCACGAGGGAACACTGAAGCTTTCTTT. Its protein is CASTPRGNTEAFF.

The V call is TRBV28, the J call TRBJ2-7; 7 bases map to TRBD1. CDR1 is MDHEN, CDR2 SYDVKM, per germline. V lost 5 bases, J lost 2 bases, and 12 bases stayed unmatched. The CDR3 has 16 amino acids. CDR3 protein: CASSLGGQSETYEQYF. As DNA, the CDR3 is TGTGCCAGCAGTCTAGGGGGACAGTCCGAGACCTACGAGCAGTACTTC.